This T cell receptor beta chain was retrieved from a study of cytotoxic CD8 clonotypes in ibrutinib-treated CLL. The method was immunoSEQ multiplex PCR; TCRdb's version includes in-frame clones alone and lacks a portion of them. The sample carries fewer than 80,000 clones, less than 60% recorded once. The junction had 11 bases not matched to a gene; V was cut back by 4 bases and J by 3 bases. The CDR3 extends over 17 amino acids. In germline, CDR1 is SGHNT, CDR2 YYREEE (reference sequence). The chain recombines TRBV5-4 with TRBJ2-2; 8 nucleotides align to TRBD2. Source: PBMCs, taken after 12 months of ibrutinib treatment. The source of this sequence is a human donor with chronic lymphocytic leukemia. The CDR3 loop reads CASSQPTGGRDTGELFF. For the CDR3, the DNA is TGTGCCAGCAGCCAGCCTACGGGGGGGCGGGACACCGGGGAGCTGTTTTTT.